This T cell receptor beta chain was captured in a study of blood T cell repertoires in COVID-19. The wider study: The origin of the acute and convalescent COVID-19 samples was the United States, Italy and Spain.

CDR1 and CDR2 from the germline V gene are MNHEY and SVGAGI. The CDR3 is made up of 15 amino acids. Trimming cost V 8 bases and J 4 bases; bases outside gene matches: 13. In the study's own analysis: The authors estimated nucleated cell counts from reference gene primer amplification. This table comes from immunoSEQ multiplex PCR, and its TCRdb copy is limited to in-frame clones, with some not included. Clone size and V and J calls were adopted from that table, with D and trimming inferred from the DNA. This table has around 300,000 clones, 70% to 90% appearing once. This sequence was found in a woman aged 35 to 49 with acute or convalescent COVID-19. This chain joins TRBV6-5 and TRBJ1-1; TRBD1 aligns across 7 bases. The specimen was peripheral blood. This chain's CDR3 is CASSVTGAGGTEAFF. For the CDR3, the DNA is TGTGCCAGCTCCGTTACAGGGGCGGGTGGCACTGAAGCTTTCTTT.